This passage covers 22 T cell receptor beta chains from one sample sequenced in a study of T cell responses to AZD1222 COVID-19 vaccine. Sequencing used immunoSEQ multiplex PCR; TCRdb keeps in-frame clones, though not all of them. The table includes about 130,000 clones, 92% detected once. The material was peripheral blood, obtained on day 0 of AZD1222 vaccination. All receptors derive from an adult in good health.

The V gene is TRBV7-2, the J gene TRBJ2-5, with 9 bases matching TRBD2. The trim removed 4 bases at V and 3 bases at J, leaving 3 bases unmatched. CDR3 length: 14 residues. CDR1 is SGHTA and CDR2 is FQGNSA in the germline V gene. In DNA form, the CDR3 reads TGTGCCAGCAGCTCATTAGCGGGGGAAGAGACCCAGTACTTC. Translation gives CASSSLAGEETQYF.

The gene calls are TRBV4-2 and TRBJ1-6; D is perhaps TRBD1 (6 bases). The length of the CDR3 is 15 residues. Looked up from germline, CDR1 is LGHNA and CDR2 is YNFKEQ. V lost 5 bases, J lost 9 bases, and 17 bases lay in between. Here the CDR3 reads CASSTPGEGFSPLHF. The CDR3 nucleotides are TGTGCCAGCAGCACCCCAGGGGAAGGTTTTTCACCCCTCCACTTT.

The rearrangement joins TRBV18 to TRBJ2-2; D is unclear. Trimming stripped 2 bases from V and 3 bases from J, with 10 bases between. The germline V gene encodes CDR1 KGHSH and CDR2 LQKENI. The CDR3 sequence is 15 residues long. For the CDR3, the DNA is TGTGCCAGCTCACCAGACGGACCCGACACCGGGGAGCTGTTTTTT. Protein: CASSPDGPDTGELFF.

In DNA form, the CDR3 reads TGTGCCAGCAGTTCCGTTAGAGAGACCCAGTACTTC. It codes for CASSSVRETQYF. The genes are TRBV6-2 or TRBV6-3 and TRBJ2-5; D gene uncertain. The germline V gene has CDR1 MNHEY and CDR2 SVGEGT. V was shortened by 4 bases and J by 4 bases, with 7 bases between the two germline ends. The CDR3 length is 12 residues.

This clone was detected once. The chain has TRBV6-5 and TRBJ2-2, with D perhaps assigned TRBD1 or TRBD2 (5 bases each). Trimming removed 8 bases from V and 6 bases from J, with 13 bases in between. Looked up from germline, CDR1 is MNHEY and CDR2 is SVGAGI. CDR3 length equals 13 residues. Written as DNA, the CDR3 is TGTGCCAGCCGTAGGGACCCCCCCGGGGAGCTGTTTTTT. Protein sequence: CASRRDPPGELFF.

V gene TRBV7-9 combines with J gene TRBJ1-6; D is unresolved. Germline V gives CDR1 SEHNR, CDR2 FQNEAQ (reference sequence). The ends were cut back, 6 bases at V and 11 bases at J, with 11 bases in the middle. The CDR3 extends over 12 amino acids. As DNA, the CDR3 is TGTGCCAGCAGTCCTGACGAGACACCCCTCCACTTT. Protein product: CASSPDETPLHF.

Worth noting for this clone: The same CDR3 arises from other DNA sequences in this sample as well. The rearrangement uses TRBV7-2 and TRBJ2-5; D remains ambiguous. The CDR3 is 13 residues long. Trimming took off 1 base at V and 5 bases at J, with 8 bases between the two ends. Germline CDR1 SGHTA, CDR2 FQGNSA. The CDR3 nucleotides read TGTGCCAGCAGCTTAGTGGGTAGGGAGACCCAGTACTTC. Its protein product is CASSLVGRETQYF. The full variable domain, with the rest looked up from reference TRBV7-2 and TRBJ2-5, is GAGVSQSPSNKVTEKGKDVELRCDPISGHTALYWYRQSLGQGLEFLIYFQGNSAPDKSGLPSDRFSAERTGGSVSTLTIQRTQQEDSAVYLCASSLVGRETQYFGPGTRLLVL.

The chain has TRBV25-1 and TRBJ1-4; perhaps TRBD1 as D (6 bases). The CDR3 has 15 amino acids. CDR1 and CDR2 (germline): MGHDK, SYGVNS. V dropped 2 bases and J dropped 5 bases, with 12 bases sitting between them. Here the CDR3 reads CASSEKKGGNEKLFF. In DNA, the CDR3 is TGTGCCAGCAGTGAAAAGAAAGGGGGGAATGAAAAACTGTTTTTT.

The V gene is TRBV7-2, the J gene TRBJ1-5; D not resolved. The CDR3 length is 15 residues. Germline CDR1 is SGHTA and CDR2 is FQGNSA. V was shortened by 1 base and J by 6 bases, with 13 bases between the two germline ends. CDR3: CASSLGGGQGQPQHF. For the CDR3, the DNA is TGTGCCAGCAGCTTAGGGGGAGGGCAAGGTCAGCCCCAGCATTTT.

The J gene is TRBJ2-2, the V gene TRBV7-8; TRBD2 matches 12 bases. V lost 0 bases and J lost 5; bases outside the gene matches: 1. Looked up from germline, CDR1 is SGHVS and CDR2 is FQNEAQ. This CDR3 has 16 residues. CDR3 DNA: TGTGCCAGCAGCTTAGCACTAGCGGGGGGTACCGGGGAGCTGTTTTTT. Translated, it gives CASSLALAGGTGELFF.

The genes are TRBV28 and TRBJ2-7, with D unclear. The V gene lost 5 bases and the J gene lost 6 bases, with 14 bases spanning the gap. The length of the CDR3 is 13 residues. Germline V gene sequence: CDR1 MDHEN, CDR2 SYDVKM. DNA of the CDR3: TGTGCCAGCAGTAGCCCGGGTAGAACCGAGCAGTACTTC. This codes for CASSSPGRTEQYF.

The V gene is TRBV5-1, the J gene TRBJ1-5; D not resolved. The V and J ends lost 5 bases and 0 bases respectively, with 21 bases between them. Germline-derived CDR1 and CDR2 are SGHRS and YFSETQ. The CDR3 runs 18 residues. CDR3 protein: CASSVGPDTHYSNQPQHF. The DNA for the CDR3 is TGCGCCAGCAGTGTTGGGCCAGATACGCATTATAGCAATCAGCCCCAGCATTTT.

The chain joins TRBV4-3 to TRBJ1-4, with 8 bases lining up with TRBD1. Germline loops: CDR1 LGHNA, CDR2 YSLEER. Unmatched junction bases numbered 14, after V lost 1 base and J lost 13 bases. The CDR3 has 16 amino acids. The chain's CDR3 is CASSQVRGGQGNPLFF. The CDR3 DNA sequence: TGCGCCAGCAGCCAAGTTAGGGGCGGACAGGGCAACCCACTGTTTTTT.

The V gene is TRBV21-1, the J gene TRBJ1-1. TRBV21-1 constitutes a pseudogene. This CDR3 has 17 residues. The CDR3 DNA reads as TGTGCCAGCAGCAAATGGTCGGGCAAGGCGGGGAACACTGAAGCTTTCTTT. Protein product: CASSKWSGKAGNTEAFF.

The rearrangement uses TRBV6-2 or TRBV6-3 and TRBJ2-7, with D uncertain. CDR1 and CDR2 (germline): MNHEY, SVGEGT. This CDR3 region has 12 residues. V was shortened by 4 bases and J by 6 bases, with 10 bases between the two germline ends. In DNA, the CDR3 is TGTGCCAGCAGTTTTTCAGGTGGCGAGCAGTACTTC. Protein sequence: CASSFSGGEQYF.

Here the CDR3 DNA reads TGTGCCAGCAGTGAATGGGGGACAGGGAGTGAAAAACTGTTTTTT. The encoded protein is CASSEWGTGSEKLFF. The gene calls are TRBV2 and TRBJ1-4, with TRBD1 matching 9 bases. CDR3 length: 15 amino acids. Unmatched junction bases numbered 5, after V lost 2 bases and J lost 7 bases. Looked up from germline, CDR1 is SNHLY and CDR2 is FYNNEI.

This clone was seen once. The genes are TRBV15 and TRBJ1-1; no reliable D call. This CDR3 comprises 14 residues. The germline CDR1 and CDR2 sequences are LNHNV and YYDKDF (reference sequence). V shed 8 bases and J shed 0 bases, with 13 bases lying between them. CDR3: CATQGSYMNTEAFF. In DNA form, the CDR3 reads TGTGCCACCCAAGGGAGTTACATGAACACTGAAGCTTTCTTT.

This sequence joins TRBV30 and TRBJ1-1; D is possibly TRBD1 (5 bases). The CDR3 has 12 amino acids. V lost 4 bases and J 6 bases, leaving 12 bases between the germline ends. Germline V lookup: CDR1 GTSNPN, CDR2 SVGIG (reference sequence). The CDR3 reads CAWKGFGAEAFF. CDR3 bases: TGTGCCTGGAAGGGGTTTGGGGCTGAAGCTTTCTTT.

This chain connects TRBV6-5 to TRBJ2-4, with D perhaps matching TRBD2 (5 bases). The CDR3 is 13 residues long. V was trimmed by 6 bases and J by 11 bases, leaving 17 bases between them. Germline V gives CDR1 MNHEY, CDR2 SVGAGI. The CDR3 sequence is CASSLKRGGFQYF. Here the CDR3 DNA reads TGTGCCAGCAGCCTCAAAAGAGGCGGGTTTCAGTACTTC.

The chain recombines TRBV6-6 with TRBJ2-3; no clear D gene. Germline-derived CDR1 and CDR2 are MNHNY and SVGAGI (reference sequence). Trimming stripped 5 bases from V and 0 bases from J, with 3 bases between. The CDR3 covers 12 residues. CDR3 coding DNA: TGTGCCAGCAGTGCTAGCACAGATACGCAGTATTTT. It encodes CASSASTDTQYF.

The J gene is TRBJ2-5, the V gene TRBV7-9; D may be TRBD2 (5 bases). The CDR3 has 14 amino acids. V lost 6 bases to trimming and J lost 2 bases, with 13 bases between them. Germline V gene lookup returns CDR1 SEHNR and CDR2 FQNEAQ (reference sequence). The CDR3 DNA reads TGTGCCAGCAGTTTCTCGGGAAATCAAGAGACCCAGTACTTC. It codes for CASSFSGNQETQYF.

The sample holds a few counts of this clone. The rearrangement links TRBV27 to TRBJ1-5; the D is unclear. This CDR3 contains 13 residues. V lost 0 bases and J 3 bases, leaving 3 bases between the germline ends. CDR1 and CDR2 from the germline V gene are MNHEY and SMNVEV (reference sequence). The CDR3 is CASSLSINQPQHF. In DNA, the CDR3 is TGTGCCAGCAGTTTATCGATCAATCAGCCCCAGCATTTT.